The source of this T cell receptor (beta chain) is a study of breast tumors, draining lymph nodes, adjacent tissues. Study-level results: Luminal-like breast cancer showed significantly higher tumor–nontumor repertoire similarity than basal-like. Most tumor T cells seemingly derive from lymph node, then expand in tumor.

About this clonotype itself: The target antigen is unknown. At one boundary the junction diverges from the germline segment, which might be a read error.

Germline assignment: CDR1 MDHEN and CDR2 SYDVKM. The CDR3 runs to 14 residues. TCRdb independently ran MiXCR on the multiplex PCR reads; one entry per CDR3 protein. The sample holds about 35,000 distinct CDR3 sequences; over 30% are singletons and the top ten take about a tenth. The sample was breast tumor tissue. This sequence originates from a female donor with breast cancer. Some clones in this sample may be carry-over from other donors' samples. The V and J genes are TRBV28 and TRBJ2-5; 12 bases map to TRBD1. For the CDR3, the DNA is TGTACCAGCAGGGGACAGGGGGCTGGGGAGACCCAGTACTTC. The encoded protein is CTSRGQGAGETQYF.